This T cell receptor (beta chain) was identified during a study of blood T cell repertoires in COVID-19 (TCRdb year 2020). Background for the entire study: The collaborator samples originated in the United States, Italy and Spain and spanned the acute and convalescent phases of COVID-19. The material from the prospective study consisted of cDNA or gDNA derived from T cells, B-cell-depleted T cells, or PBMCs. Deeply sampled blood TCRbeta repertoires from subjects exposed to, actively infected with, or recovered from COVID-19 were included in the dataset. A freely available public database, intended as a resource for researchers studying the immune response to SARS-CoV-2, is where the repertoires were released. Samples came from the ongoing ImmuneRACE study (first 160 participants) plus 1,254 subjects from 6 global collaborators. A de-identified subject ID, COVID-19 status, age in years and sex were almost always included in the sample metadata. HLA class I and class II types, where available, came from metadata supplied by the sample provider rather than from assay-based typing. What the authors observed across the whole study: Clinical and demographic metadata were provided uncurated, with the amount varying by source and participant.

This clone was seen only once. Its target antigen remains unknown. Qualities for individual bases were not recorded, and no much larger clone is one base off. Reading the germline V gene gives CDR1 SGDLS and CDR2 YYNGEE. From the cysteine up to the phenylalanine, the CDR3 has a length of 16 residues. Solely the CDR3 DNA is kept, with 48 bases framed from the first base. V is pared back by 4 bases and J by 5 bases, with 19 bases lying between the germline termini. In the prospective study, participants were about 18 to 95 years old, resided in 20 to 30 geographic areas of the United States, and were enrolled through a virtual design. In the prospective study, cohorts were assigned on the basis of participant-reported clinical history obtained from a screening survey and a study questionnaire. ImmuneRACE Cohort 3 recovered participants were defined by two consecutive negative NP/OP PCR tests, healthcare professional clearance, or symptom resolution. Mobile phlebotomists in the prospective study collected whole blood, serum and a nasopharyngeal or oropharyngeal swab from every participant. Prospective study participants could optionally give additional blood draws and questionnaires over an approximately 2-month period. Before DNA extraction, blood samples from the prospective study were shipped at room temperature or frozen.

TCRbeta CDR3 regions were amplified from genomic DNA using the immunoSEQ Assay, a bias-controlled multiplex PCR. Per the original workflow: Within the assay, amplification of reference gene primers was used to estimate how many nucleated cells each sample contained. To quantify the absolute abundance of each unique TCRbeta CDR3 rearrangement, sequence reads were collapsed and filtered. Productive Simpson clonality was computed per sample as the square root of Simpson's diversity index over productive rearrangements. This immuneACCESS table, as held by TCRdb, lists in-frame sequences with V and J called but not all clones. Of the missing ones, under half trace to an unresolved V gene in checked studies; the others have no known cause. The DNA was the basis for D and trimming; V, J and clone size are from that table. Present in this sample are 150,000 to 200,000 clones, 89% of which were seen just once. 6.5% to 9% of the sample is taken by the ten largest.

The sequence links TRBV9 to TRBJ2-1; the D gene cannot be resolved reliably. The sequenced material came from PBMCs or T cells enriched from blood (not recorded which). The source is a woman aged 18 to 35 who had recovered from COVID-19. The CDR3 region reads CASSSNLVSAHNEQFF. Read as DNA, the sequence is TGTGCCAGCAGCTCCAACCTAGTGTCGGCTCACAATGAGCAGTTCTTC.